One T cell receptor (beta chain) is described in this entry. The antigen remains unidentified. The CDR3 loop spans 16 amino acids. Germline CDR1 reads MNHEY; CDR2 reads SVGAGI. The sample is drawn from a study of CD8+ T cells in alopecia areata. Indicated treatment: oral pan-JAK inhibitor, 5-10 mg twice daily. Cell sorting was applied to PBMCs, and CD4+ and CD8+ T cells were collected. Following extraction, RNA underwent reverse transcription to cDNA, which served as the sequencing template. Profiling relied on immunoSEQ multiplex PCR, and the TCRdb table lists in-frame clones only, not all of them. The sample shows about 100,000 clones, roughly 89% of them seen only once. Broader study findings: Expanded CD8+ clones among the top 100, and scalp clonality, were significantly decreased by tofacitinib.

The receptor comes from a human donor with alopecia areata. Here the sequenced sample was CD8+ T cells sorted from blood, taken at week 24, from a patient treated with tofacitinib. The chain recombines TRBV6-5 with TRBJ2-5; 9 bases align to TRBD2. The J call is uncertain, as TRBJ2-7 better fits the DNA end. CDR3 amino acids: CASSYGPAGGSYEQYF. CDR3 bases: TGTGCCAGCAGTTACGGCCCAGCGGGGGGCTCCTACGAGCAGTACTTC.